The 22 T cell receptor beta chains reported below all come from one sample, sequenced in a study of CXCR3-negative and CXCR3-positive naive CD8 T cells. The libraries of TRB cDNA were constructed through 5' RACE using UMI labels. TCRdb re-called the 5' RACE reads; one entry per CDR3 protein, DNA not given. This repertoire includes 40,000 to 50,000 distinct CDR3 sequences. The sequenced sample consisted of naive CXCR3- CD8+ T cells from blood. Subset noted: CD45RO-CCR7+CD27+CD95- naive CD8+ T cells lacking CXCR3 (TNR3-). Receptor source: a human donor in good health. Some clones in this sample may be carry-over from other donors' samples.

The chain has TRBV6-6 and TRBJ2-1. The length of the CDR3 is 14 residues. Germline V gene sequence: CDR1 MNHNY, CDR2 SVGAGI (reference sequence). The CDR3 protein is CASSYSSSQNEQFF.

The chain recombines TRBV2 with TRBJ2-7; there is no DNA to check the TCRdb D call of TRBD2. This CDR3 contains 13 residues. CDR1 is SNHLY and CDR2 is FYNNEI in the germline V gene. Here the CDR3 reads CASSASVYYEQYF.

The chain couples TRBV29-1 to TRBJ2-2; TCRdb gives TRBD1 as the D gene, but with no DNA this cannot be confirmed. The CDR3 runs to 14 residues. CDR1 is SQVTM and CDR2 is ANQGSEA in the germline V gene. CDR3 sequence: CSPTGDKNTGELFF.

This rearrangement joins TRBV21-1 to TRBJ1-5. TRBV21-1 represents a pseudogene. There are 17 residues in the CDR3. This CDR3 reads CASSKPGFSMSNQPQHF.

The chain joins TRBV28 to TRBJ2-1; the D call from TCRdb, TRBD1, cannot be confirmed without DNA. The CDR3 is made up of 14 amino acids. CDR1 is MDHEN and CDR2 is SYDVKM in the germline V gene. The CDR3: CASSDRRGANEQFF.

The V and J genes are TRBV2 and TRBJ2-6. CDR1 is SNHLY, CDR2 FYNNEI, per germline. CDR3 length: 14 amino acids. CDR3 region: CASKKLSGANVLTF.

The rearrangement uses TRBV7-8 and TRBJ2-7. From germline, CDR1 is SGHVS and CDR2 FQNEAQ. The CDR3 runs 14 residues. The CDR3 region is CASSLGANSYEQYF.

The chain carries TRBV29-1 and TRBJ2-1; the D call from TCRdb, TRBD1, cannot be confirmed without DNA. Germline V CDR1 and CDR2: SQVTM, ANQGSEA. The CDR3 sequence is 17 residues long. The chain's CDR3 is CSVEDLRGGTAYNEQFF.

The J gene is TRBJ2-1, the V gene TRBV27; TCRdb calls TRBD2, which cannot be checked without DNA. CDR3 length: 16 amino acids. Germline V gives CDR1 MNHEY, CDR2 SMNVEV (reference sequence). This CDR3 is CASRPTSGGAFDEQFF.

J is TRBJ1-1 and V is TRBV6-6. The germline gives CDR1 MNHNY, CDR2 SVGAGI (reference sequence). The CDR3 is made up of 14 amino acids. CDR3 loop: CASSYAPSTSEAFF.

The rearrangement joins TRBV29-1 to TRBJ2-7; TCRdb lists TRBD2, though no DNA is available to test this call. Germline V gene sequence: CDR1 SQVTM, CDR2 ANQGSEA. The CDR3 totals 14 residues. The CDR3 sequence: CSAGLAGADYEQYF.

The gene calls are TRBV20-1 and TRBJ1-5; TCRdb selects TRBD1, and the lack of DNA leaves this call unchecked. This CDR3 has 14 residues. Germline assignment: CDR1 DFQATT and CDR2 SNEGSKA (reference sequence). CDR3 residues: CSAPKTGVDQPQHF.

This sequence joins TRBV5-1 and TRBJ2-1; TCRdb reports TRBD2, a call that lacks DNA to check it against. CDR1 SGHRS and CDR2 YFSETQ come from the germline V gene. The CDR3 spans 15 residues. This chain's CDR3 is CASSFGLATTNEQFF.

V gene TRBV12-3 or TRBV12-4 combines with J gene TRBJ2-7; absent DNA, TCRdb's TRBD1 call cannot be checked. CDR3 size: 13 residues. CDR3 amino acids: CASSPGQSYEQYF.

This chain joins TRBV6-6 and TRBJ2-3; the D call from TCRdb, TRBD2, cannot be confirmed without DNA. This CDR3 region has 15 residues. Germline V gives CDR1 MNHNY, CDR2 SVGAGI (reference sequence). This CDR3 is CASSYSLADTDTQYF.

The CDR3: CASSSGVLINQPQHF. The V and J genes are TRBV6-2 or TRBV6-3 and TRBJ1-5. This CDR3 is built from 15 residues. Germline V gene data show CDR1 as MNHEY and CDR2 as SVGEGT.

The rearrangement uses TRBV5-5 and TRBJ2-7; TCRdb's assignment of TRBD1 cannot be checked, as there is no DNA. This CDR3 spans 15 amino acids. Germline V gene sequence: CDR1 SGHKS, CDR2 YYEKEE (reference sequence). Here the CDR3 reads CASSLLTGEAYEQYF.

This sequence joins TRBV4-1 and TRBJ2-7. The CDR3 has 13 residues. The germline V gene has CDR1 MGHRA and CDR2 YSYEKL. The CDR3 spells CASSQASPYEQYF.

The chain is built from TRBV4-1 and TRBJ1-6. Per the germline V gene, CDR1 is MGHRA and CDR2 is YSYEKL. The CDR3 covers 16 residues. CDR3 region: CASSPVTVSGNSPLHF.

The V gene is TRBV6-5, the J gene TRBJ2-1. Germline V gene sequence: CDR1 MNHEY, CDR2 SVGAGI. The CDR3 runs 13 residues. CDR3 amino acids: CASSFMGSGEQFF.

J is TRBJ2-6 and V is TRBV21-1; TCRdb's D gene call, TRBD1, goes unchecked for lack of DNA. TRBV21-1 is classified as a pseudogene. CDR3 size: 20 residues. CDR3 sequence: CASSKGKGDTGPSGANVLTF.

This rearrangement joins TRBV6-6 to TRBJ2-3; no DNA is available, so the TRBD1 call from TCRdb remains unchecked. The germline V gene encodes CDR1 MNHNY and CDR2 SVGAGI (reference sequence). The CDR3 covers 16 residues. CDR3: CASSSPRDPPTDTQYF.